Presented here are 12 T cell receptor beta chains from one specimen sequenced in a study of blood T cell repertoires in COVID-19 (dated by TCRdb to the early 2020s). The library was generated by the immunoSEQ multiplex PCR assay. In its TCRdb copy, this immuneACCESS table keeps in-frame sequences only and misses some clones. Where compared with another copy, unresolved V genes explain less than half of these, and the others have no known cause. Recorded for this sample are about 190,000 clones; around 91% of them occurred a single time. 0.62% of the sample comes from the top ten. The sequencing input was peripheral blood. The origin of the receptors is a man aged 50 or older with acute or convalescent COVID-19.

V gene TRBV29-1 combines with J gene TRBJ1-2; D unclear. V shed 0 bases and J shed 7 bases, with 9 bases lying between them. Germline CDR1 reads SQVTM; CDR2 reads ANQGSEA. This CDR3 has 12 amino acids. This CDR3 reads CSVEDGRTGYTF. Written as DNA, the CDR3 is TGCAGCGTTGAAGATGGGCGTACTGGCTACACCTTC. Using reference TRBV29-1 and TRBJ1-2 for the parts outside the CDR3, the full variable domain is SAVISQKPSRDICQRGTSLTIQCQVDSQVTMMFWYRQQPGQSLTLIATANQGSEATYESGFVIDKFPISRPNLTFSTLTVSNMSPEDSSIYLCSVEDGRTGYTFGSGTRLTVV.

CDR3 amino acids: CSVDQIEAFF. The CDR3 bases are TGCAGCGTTGATCAGATCGAAGCTTTCTTT. The V gene is TRBV29-1, the J gene TRBJ1-1; D not certain. Germline V gene lookup returns CDR1 SQVTM and CDR2 ANQGSEA. The CDR3 totals 10 residues. V lost 3 bases and J lost 8, with 7 bases in between.

V is TRBV5-6 and J is TRBJ2-7; no definite D call. The ends were cut back, 4 bases at V and 1 base at J, with 6 bases in the middle. The CDR3 length is 12 residues. Germline-derived CDR1 and CDR2 are SGHDT and YYEEEE. The CDR3 reads CASSDKSYEQYV. The CDR3 DNA is TGTGCCAGCAGCGACAAGTCCTACGAGCAGTACGTC.

This chain connects TRBV27 to TRBJ2-1, with 9 bases that match TRBD2. Germline V gene sequence: CDR1 MNHEY, CDR2 SMNVEV (reference sequence). Losses at the gene ends were 5 bases for V and 6 bases for J; bases not matched to a gene: 11. The CDR3 covers 16 residues. The CDR3 DNA reads as TGTGCCAGCAGTCCCCCCCGGATAGCGGGAGTCAATGAGCAGTTCTTC. This encodes CASSPPRIAGVNEQFF.

The chain joins TRBV5-1 to TRBJ1-1, with 9 bases aligning to TRBD1. The CDR3 contains 16 residues. Germline V gene sequence: CDR1 SGHRS, CDR2 YFSETQ. J lost 1 base, V lost 2 bases, and 6 bases had no gene match. CDR3 residues: CASSLSGTGPNTEAFF. The CDR3 nucleotides read TGCGCCAGCAGCTTATCCGGGACAGGGCCGAACACTGAAGCTTTCTTT.

This rearrangement joins TRBV25-1 to TRBJ1-1; D is perhaps TRBD1 (5 bases). Germline lookup yields CDR1 MGHDK and CDR2 SYGVNS. The CDR3 covers 11 residues. V lost 4 bases and J 11 bases, leaving 11 bases between the germline ends. The CDR3 DNA reads as TGTGCCAGCAGTGCAGGGTTTCACGCTTTCTTT. The encoded protein is CASSAGFHAFF.

The chain links TRBV28 to TRBJ1-4; TRBD1 is a possible D gene (5 bases). The CDR3 length is 14 residues. Germline V CDR1 and CDR2: MDHEN, SYDVKM. V lost 8 bases and J lost 1, with 11 bases in between. The DNA for the CDR3 is TGTGCCAGCTCCAACAGGATAACTAATGAAAAACTGTTTTTT. It specifies CASSNRITNEKLFF.

The gene calls are TRBV21-1 and TRBJ2-6; the table names TRBD1, a call not compared with the DNA. TRBV21-1 is a pseudogene segment. The CDR3 contains 16 residues. The CDR3 DNA sequence: TGTGCCAGCGGAAGACAGGCCTGCTCTGGGGCCAACGTCCTGACTTTC. This encodes CASGRQACSGANVLTF.

The chain is built from TRBV7-8 and TRBJ2-3, with D tentatively TRBD1 (5 bases). Trimming cost V 1 base and J 2 bases, with 10 bases left between them. Germline values: CDR1 SGHVS, CDR2 FQNEAQ. CDR3 length equals 15 residues. The chain's CDR3 is CASSLDRGYTDTQYF. The CDR3 DNA reads as TGTGCCAGCAGCTTAGATAGGGGTTACACAGATACGCAGTATTTT.

The rearrangement joins TRBV28 to TRBJ1-2; no clear D gene. Germline values: CDR1 MDHEN, CDR2 SYDVKM. CDR3 length equals 14 residues. Trimming left V 5 bases short and J 2 bases short, with 12 bases between. This CDR3 reads CASSDGVPNYGYTF. The CDR3 region has the DNA TGTGCCAGCAGTGACGGAGTCCCGAACTATGGCTACACCTTC.

This CDR3 reads CASSPTRRGGGNTIYF. In DNA form, the CDR3 reads TGTGCCAGTAGTCCGACGCGCAGGGGCGGTGGAAACACCATATATTTT. This chain joins TRBV19 and TRBJ1-3; possibly TRBD1 for D (6 bases). With 5 bases removed from V and 3 bases from J, the gap between germline ends came to 17 bases. CDR1 LNHDA and CDR2 SQIVND come from the germline V gene (reference sequence). The CDR3 is made up of 16 amino acids. Complete variable domain (other parts from reference TRBV19 and TRBJ1-3): DGGITQSPKYLFRKEGQNVTLSCEQNLNHDAMYWYRQDPGQGLRLIYYSQIVNDFQKGDIAEGYSVSREKKESFPLTVTSAQKNPTAFYLCASSPTRRGGGNTIYFGEGSWLTVV.

This clone has just a few counts. The chain combines TRBV5-4 with TRBJ1-2; 7 bases match TRBD1. V shed 3 bases and J 0 bases; nucleotides not matched to a gene: 8. In germline, CDR1 is SGHNT, CDR2 YYREEE (reference sequence). The CDR3 has 16 amino acids. CDR3 DNA sequence: TGTGCCAGCAGCTCCCCAGACGGGACAGCTAACTATGGCTACACCTTC. Protein product: CASSSPDGTANYGYTF.